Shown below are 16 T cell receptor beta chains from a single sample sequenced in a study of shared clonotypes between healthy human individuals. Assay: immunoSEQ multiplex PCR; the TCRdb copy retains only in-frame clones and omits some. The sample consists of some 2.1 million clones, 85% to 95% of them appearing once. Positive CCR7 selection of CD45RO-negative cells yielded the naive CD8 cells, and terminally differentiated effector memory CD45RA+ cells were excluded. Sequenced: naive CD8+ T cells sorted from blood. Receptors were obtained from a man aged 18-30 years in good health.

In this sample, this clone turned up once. The CDR3 DNA reads TGTGCCAGCGGCACGGACCTCACTGGCTACGAGCAGTACTTC. Its translation is CASGTDLTGYEQYF. The chain links TRBV5-5 to TRBJ2-7; D uncertain. Per germline, CDR1 SGHKS and CDR2 YYEKEE (reference sequence). The CDR3 covers 14 residues. V dropped 7 bases and J dropped 3 bases, with 17 bases sitting between them.

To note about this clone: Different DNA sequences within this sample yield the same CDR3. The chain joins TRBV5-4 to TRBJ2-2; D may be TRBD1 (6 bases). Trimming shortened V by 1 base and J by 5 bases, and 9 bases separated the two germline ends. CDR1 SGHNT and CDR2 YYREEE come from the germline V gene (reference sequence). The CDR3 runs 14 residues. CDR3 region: CASSLRGGTGELFF. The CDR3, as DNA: TGTGCCAGCAGCTTGAGAGGGGGAACCGGGGAGCTGTTTTTT.

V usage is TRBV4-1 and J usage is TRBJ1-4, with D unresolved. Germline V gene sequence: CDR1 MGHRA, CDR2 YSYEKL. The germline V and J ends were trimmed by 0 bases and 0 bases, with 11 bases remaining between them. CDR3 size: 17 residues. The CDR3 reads CASSQDPLQATNEKLFF. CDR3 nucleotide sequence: TGCGCCAGCAGCCAAGATCCCTTACAAGCAACTAATGAAAAACTGTTTTTT.

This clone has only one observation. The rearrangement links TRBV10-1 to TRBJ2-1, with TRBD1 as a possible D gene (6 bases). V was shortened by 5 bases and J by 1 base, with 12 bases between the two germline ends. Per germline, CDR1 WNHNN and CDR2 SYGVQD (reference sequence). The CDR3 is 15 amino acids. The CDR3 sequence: CASSPTQGSYNEQFF. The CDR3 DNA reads TGCGCCAGCAGTCCCACACAGGGATCCTACAATGAGCAGTTCTTC.

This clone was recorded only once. The CDR3 loop is CASSESGEGKQDTQYF. CDR3 nucleotide sequence: TGCGCCAGCAGTGAGTCGGGGGAGGGAAAGCAAGATACGCAGTATTTT. The V and J genes are TRBV10-1 and TRBJ2-3, with 7 bases identical to TRBD2. In germline, CDR1 is WNHNN, CDR2 SYGVQD (reference sequence). V gave up 0 bases and J gave up 5 bases; unmatched junction bases: 8. CDR3 size: 16 residues.

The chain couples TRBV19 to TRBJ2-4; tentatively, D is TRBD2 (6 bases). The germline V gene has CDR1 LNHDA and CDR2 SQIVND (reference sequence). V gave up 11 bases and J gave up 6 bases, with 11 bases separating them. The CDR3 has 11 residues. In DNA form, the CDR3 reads TGTGCCGCGGGGTTCGGAAACATTCAGTACTTC. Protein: CAAGFGNIQYF.

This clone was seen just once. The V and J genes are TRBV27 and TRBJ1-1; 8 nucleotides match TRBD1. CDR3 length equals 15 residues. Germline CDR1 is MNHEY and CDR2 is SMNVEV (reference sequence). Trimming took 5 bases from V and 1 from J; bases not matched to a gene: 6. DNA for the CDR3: TGTGCCAGCAGTGTCCTACAGGGGGGGAACACTGAAGCTTTCTTT. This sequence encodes CASSVLQGGNTEAFF.

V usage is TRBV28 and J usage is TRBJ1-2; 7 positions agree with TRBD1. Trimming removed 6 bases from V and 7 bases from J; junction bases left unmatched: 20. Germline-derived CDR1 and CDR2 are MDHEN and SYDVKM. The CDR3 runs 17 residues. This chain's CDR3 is CASRSDREEVARGGYTF. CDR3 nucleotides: TGTGCCAGCAGGTCCGACAGGGAGGAGGTCGCCAGAGGTGGCTACACCTTC.

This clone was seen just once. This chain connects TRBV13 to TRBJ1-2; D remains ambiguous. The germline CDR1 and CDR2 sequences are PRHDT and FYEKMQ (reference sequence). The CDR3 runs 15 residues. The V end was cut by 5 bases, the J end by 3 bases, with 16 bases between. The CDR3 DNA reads TGTGCCAGCAGCGATGGTAGGCAGGCGTACTATGGCTACACCTTC. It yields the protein CASSDGRQAYYGYTF.

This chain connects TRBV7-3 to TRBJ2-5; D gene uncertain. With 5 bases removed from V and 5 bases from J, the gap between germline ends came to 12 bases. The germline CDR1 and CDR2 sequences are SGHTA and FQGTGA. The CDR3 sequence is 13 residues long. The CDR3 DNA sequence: TGTGCCAGCAGCGCACCACCAAGTGAGACCCAGTACTTC. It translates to CASSAPPSETQYF.

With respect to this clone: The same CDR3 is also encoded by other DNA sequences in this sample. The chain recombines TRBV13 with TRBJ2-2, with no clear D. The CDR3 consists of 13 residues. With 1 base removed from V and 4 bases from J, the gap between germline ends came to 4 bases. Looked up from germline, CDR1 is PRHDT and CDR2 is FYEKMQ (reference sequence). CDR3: CASSLESTGELFF. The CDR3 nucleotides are TGTGCCAGCAGCTTAGAAAGCACCGGGGAGCTGTTTTTT.

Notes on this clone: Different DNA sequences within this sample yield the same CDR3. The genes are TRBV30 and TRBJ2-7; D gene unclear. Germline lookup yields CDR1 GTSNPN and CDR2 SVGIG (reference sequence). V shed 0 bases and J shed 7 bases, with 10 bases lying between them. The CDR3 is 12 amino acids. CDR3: CAWSVMAHEQYF. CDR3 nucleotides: TGTGCCTGGAGTGTAATGGCCCATGAGCAGTACTTC.

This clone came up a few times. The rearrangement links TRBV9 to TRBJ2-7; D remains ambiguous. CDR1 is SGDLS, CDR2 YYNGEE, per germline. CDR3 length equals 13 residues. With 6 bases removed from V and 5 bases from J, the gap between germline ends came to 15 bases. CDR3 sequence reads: CASTAGEDHEQYF. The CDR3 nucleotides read TGTGCCAGCACCGCCGGAGAGGACCACGAGCAGTACTTC. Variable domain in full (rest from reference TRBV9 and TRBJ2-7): DSGVTQTPKHLITATGQRVTLRCSPRSGDLSVYWYQQSLDQGLQFLIQYYNGEERAKGNILERFSAQQFPDLHSELNLSSLELGDSALYFCASTAGEDHEQYFGPGTRLTVT.

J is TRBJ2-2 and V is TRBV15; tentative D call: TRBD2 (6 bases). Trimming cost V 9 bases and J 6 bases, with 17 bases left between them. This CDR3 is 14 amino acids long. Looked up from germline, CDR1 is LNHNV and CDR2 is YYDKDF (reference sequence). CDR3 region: CATGLPFGAGELFF. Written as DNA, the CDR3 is TGTGCCACGGGACTGCCGTTTGGGGCCGGGGAGCTGTTTTTT.

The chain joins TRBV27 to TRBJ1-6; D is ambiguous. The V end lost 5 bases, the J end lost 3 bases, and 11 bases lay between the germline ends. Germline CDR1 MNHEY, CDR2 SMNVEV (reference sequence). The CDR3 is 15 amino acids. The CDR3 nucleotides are TGTGCCAGCAGTAAGTACGGCAACTATAATTCACCCCTCCACTTT. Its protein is CASSKYGNYNSPLHF.

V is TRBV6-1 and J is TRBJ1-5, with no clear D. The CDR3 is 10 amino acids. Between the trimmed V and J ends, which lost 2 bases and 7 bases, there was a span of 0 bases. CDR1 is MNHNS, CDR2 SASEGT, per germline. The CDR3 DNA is TGTGCCAGCAGTGAACAGCCCCAGCATTTT. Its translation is CASSEQPQHF.